The 25 T cell receptor beta chains in this list originate from one sample, sequenced in a study of vaccination effects on CD4 cells after COVID-19. Which antigens these TCRs recognize remains unknown. ViraFEST expansion of antigen-specific CD4+ T cells with viral peptide pools preceded sequencing. Subsequent to a culture period of about ten days, CD4+ T cells were isolated. Assay used: immunoSEQ multiplex PCR; TCRdb lists only in-frame clones, some missing. The table records 60,000 to 70,000 clones, around 81% of them present only once. This specimen was CD4+ T cells from PBMCs cultured with HCoV-229E spike peptides, taken before COVID-19 vaccination. The receptor source for this set is a human donor who received a COVID-19 vaccine.

This clone was counted once. The chain recombines TRBV18 with TRBJ2-4; possible D gene TRBD1, 5 bases. Germline assignment: CDR1 KGHSH and CDR2 LQKENI. This CDR3 region has 16 residues. The V end was cut by 2 bases, the J end by 0 bases, with 11 bases between. The CDR3 sequence: CASSPGAAPAKNIQYF. CDR3 nucleotide sequence: TGTGCCAGCTCACCAGGGGCAGCCCCAGCCAAAAACATTCAGTACTTC.

The chain is built from TRBV9 and TRBJ2-3; perhaps TRBD2 as D (5 bases). The length of the CDR3 is 12 residues. Germline V CDR1 and CDR2: SGDLS, YYNGEE. Trimming shortened V by 4 bases and J by 7 bases, and 10 bases separated the two germline ends. The CDR3 here is CASSPHGNTQYF. DNA for the CDR3: TGTGCCAGCAGCCCCCACGGGAATACGCAGTATTTT.

The chain recombines TRBV9 with TRBJ1-1; tentatively, D is TRBD1 (6 bases). The CDR3 has 15 amino acids. Germline V gene lookup returns CDR1 SGDLS and CDR2 YYNGEE. The V and J ends lost 4 bases and 5 bases respectively, with 18 bases between them. The CDR3, as DNA: TGTGCCAGCAGCACAAAGGGGGGAGTCGGGACTGAAGCTTTCTTT. Its translation: CASSTKGGVGTEAFF.

The CDR3 protein is CASSQLLTPRGRDIQYF. The CDR3, as DNA: TGCGCCAGCAGCCAACTACTCACGCCCAGGGGGCGAGACATTCAGTACTTC. The genes are TRBV4-1 and TRBJ2-4, with TRBD1 matching 8 bases. V lost 2 bases and J lost 8; bases outside the gene matches: 14. CDR1 is MGHRA, CDR2 YSYEKL, per germline. The CDR3 spans 17 residues.

The chain combines TRBV6-4 with TRBJ1-1; D unresolved. Germline CDR1 MRHNA, CDR2 SNTAGT. V lost 2 bases and J 0 bases, leaving 16 bases between the germline ends. CDR3 length equals 17 residues. CDR3 residues: CASSDGTQRSMNTEAFF. CDR3 in DNA: TGTGCCAGCAGTGACGGTACACAGCGGAGCATGAACACTGAAGCTTTCTTT.

The chain links TRBV9 to TRBJ2-1; 9 nucleotides align to TRBD2. Germline V gene data show CDR1 as SGDLS and CDR2 as YYNGEE. After removal of 7 bases from V and 5 bases from J, the junction contained 10 bases not matched to a gene. The CDR3 totals 15 residues. This CDR3 is CASSRAGGTNNEQFF. CDR3 sequence (DNA): TGTGCCAGCTCACGGGCGGGGGGGACGAACAATGAGCAGTTCTTC.

The V call is TRBV6-2 or TRBV6-3, the J call TRBJ2-7; 7 bases are a match to TRBD2. The CDR3 length is 14 residues. J was trimmed by 4 bases and V by 4 bases; bases with no gene match: 7. Germline V gene sequence: CDR1 MNHEY, CDR2 SVGEGT. Here the CDR3 reads CASSSGTGGYEQYV. The CDR3, as DNA: TGTGCCAGCAGTTCCGGGACGGGGGGATACGAGCAGTACGTC.

The CDR3 DNA reads as TGCGCCAGCAGCTGGACTTACAGCATGAACACTGAAGCTTTCTTT. Translating it yields CASSWTYSMNTEAFF. The chain combines TRBV5-1 with TRBJ1-1; D is uncertain. This CDR3 contains 15 residues. CDR1 is SGHRS, CDR2 YFSETQ, per germline. The V end lost 3 bases, the J end lost 0 bases, and 12 bases lay between the germline ends.

The chain recombines TRBV9 with TRBJ1-2; tentative D call: TRBD1 (5 bases). The CDR3 is 15 amino acids. Germline-derived CDR1 and CDR2 are SGDLS and YYNGEE. V was trimmed by 3 bases and J by 2 bases, leaving 14 bases between them. In nucleotides, the CDR3 is TGTGCCAGCAGCGCTAGATCCGGGACCAACTATGGCTACACCTTC. Residues: CASSARSGTNYGYTF.

The genes are TRBV5-1 and TRBJ2-7, with 8 bases matching TRBD1. Germline V gives CDR1 SGHRS, CDR2 YFSETQ. CDR3 length: 17 residues. J was trimmed by 3 bases and V by 0 bases; bases with no gene match: 11. CDR3 coding DNA: TGCGCCAGCAGCTTGGAAAGGGTGGCAGGGGGCGACTACGAGCAGTACGTC. It encodes CASSLERVAGGDYEQYV.

V and J are TRBV29-1 and TRBJ2-5, with a tentative D call TRBD1 (5 bases). V lost 4 bases and J lost 7, with 16 bases in between. Germline loops: CDR1 SQVTM, CDR2 ANQGSEA. The CDR3 loop spans 13 amino acids. The DNA for the CDR3 is TGCAGCGTTGGATTTCAGGGCACCGTGACCCAGTACTTC. This codes for CSVGFQGTVTQYF.

This clone occurred a few times. This rearrangement joins TRBV7-9 to TRBJ2-2, with TRBD1 matching 8 bases. Unmatched junction bases numbered 2, after V lost 6 bases and J lost 5 bases. The CDR3 is 13 residues long. Germline V gene sequence: CDR1 SEHNR, CDR2 FQNEAQ (reference sequence). For the CDR3, the DNA is TGTGCCAGCAGAAGGACAGGGACCGGGGAGCTGTTTTTT. Amino acids: CASRRTGTGELFF.

V is TRBV28 and J is TRBJ2-7; 11 bases are a match to TRBD2. This CDR3 has 14 amino acids. Germline-derived CDR1 and CDR2 are MDHEN and SYDVKM. Losses at the gene ends were 6 bases for V and 2 bases for J; bases not matched to a gene: 3. Here the CDR3 DNA reads TGTGCCAGCAGCTTGACTAGCGGGACCTACGAGCAGTACGTC. Translating gives CASSLTSGTYEQYV.

V is TRBV5-1 and J is TRBJ1-1; D is possibly TRBD1 (5 bases). CDR3 length equals 14 residues. Germline values: CDR1 SGHRS, CDR2 YFSETQ. V lost 2 bases and J lost 4, with 12 bases in between. CDR3 loop: CASSFWGGITEAFF. DNA for the CDR3: TGCGCCAGCAGCTTTTGGGGGGGTATCACTGAAGCTTTCTTT.

J is TRBJ2-1 and V is TRBV28; 10 bases fit TRBD1. Germline CDR1 reads MDHEN; CDR2 reads SYDVKM. The CDR3 is made up of 16 amino acids. V lost 7 bases, J lost 8 bases, and 14 bases stayed unmatched. Here the CDR3 DNA reads TGTGCCAGCACCGCTCTTATAGGACAGGGGGATTATGAGCAGTTCTTC. Its protein product is CASTALIGQGDYEQFF.

This rearrangement joins TRBV10-3 to TRBJ2-5; 7 bases align to TRBD2. The CDR3 loop spans 13 amino acids. The germline gives CDR1 ENHRY, CDR2 SYGVKD. Trimming cost V 10 bases and J 2 bases; bases outside gene matches: 7. The CDR3 bases are TGTGCCACGAGGCCGCGGGGGCAAGAGACCCAGTACTTC. Encoded protein: CATRPRGQETQYF.

The rearrangement uses TRBV6-5 and TRBJ1-3; 8 bases are shared with TRBD1. Germline V gene data show CDR1 as MNHEY and CDR2 as SVGAGI. The CDR3 extends over 16 amino acids. Trimming at V came to 4 bases and at J to 4 bases, leaving 9 bases not matched to a gene. CDR3 nucleotides: TGTGCCAGCAGTTTTGAAACAGGGGGAGGGGGAAACACCATATATTTT. The encoded protein is CASSFETGGGGNTIYF.

The chain employs TRBV6-5 and TRBJ2-5; D possibly uses TRBD1 or TRBD2 (5 bases each). The germline V gene has CDR1 MNHEY and CDR2 SVGAGI. The CDR3 loop spans 15 amino acids. The ends were cut back, 7 bases at V and 2 bases at J, with 17 bases in the middle. The CDR3 protein is CASTPEGFPQETQYF. For the CDR3, the DNA is TGTGCCAGCACTCCCGAGGGGTTTCCACAAGAGACCCAGTACTTC.

The chain recombines TRBV4-3 with TRBJ1-3, with D perhaps TRBD1 (6 bases). The CDR3 loop spans 14 amino acids. Trimming took 0 bases from V and 6 from J, leaving 9 bases between them. CDR1 and CDR2 from the germline V gene are LGHNA and YSLEER. In DNA form, the CDR3 reads TGCGCCAGCAGCCAAGATCGGACAGTAAACACCATATATTTT. It translates to CASSQDRTVNTIYF.

V gene TRBV5-6 combines with J gene TRBJ1-4; tentatively, D is TRBD1 (6 bases). There are 18 residues in the CDR3. Germline V lookup: CDR1 SGHDT, CDR2 YYEEEE. V was trimmed by 0 bases and J by 0 bases, leaving 15 bases between them. Here the CDR3 DNA reads TGTGCCAGCAGCTTGGTAGGGCGGCAGGGGACAACTAATGAAAAACTGTTTTTT. Residues: CASSLVGRQGTTNEKLFF. Full variable domain (missing parts from reference TRBV5-6 and TRBJ1-4): DAGVTQSPTHLIKTRGQQVTLRCSPKSGHDTVSWYQQALGQGPQFIFQYYEEEERQRGNFPDRFSGHQFPNYSSELNVNALLLGDSALYLCASSLVGRQGTTNEKLFFGSGTQLSVL.

The rearrangement links TRBV5-1 to TRBJ1-1, with D hard to call. The germline V and J ends were trimmed by 2 bases and 1 base, with 15 bases remaining between them. From germline, CDR1 is SGHRS and CDR2 YFSETQ. There are 16 residues in the CDR3. The CDR3 DNA follows: TGCGCCAGCAGCTTTGCACCGGGGAACCCGAACACTGAAGCTTTCTTT. It translates to CASSFAPGNPNTEAFF.

This clone was counted a single time. The chain uses TRBV12-3 or TRBV12-4 and TRBJ2-2; D call uncertain. This CDR3 comprises 12 residues. The ends were cut back, 5 bases at V and 3 bases at J, with 4 bases in the middle. In DNA, the CDR3 is TGTGCCAGCAGTCCGGACACCGGGGAGCTGTTTTTT. It is translated as CASSPDTGELFF.

This chain links TRBV19 with TRBJ2-1; a weak D match, TRBD1 (5 bases). The V gene's germline CDR1 is LNHDA and CDR2 SQIVND (reference sequence). The CDR3 length is 14 residues. V was trimmed by 3 bases and J by 6 bases, leaving 12 bases between them. The CDR3: CASSMSQGFNEQFF. The CDR3 nucleotides are TGTGCCAGTAGTATGAGTCAGGGTTTCAATGAGCAGTTCTTC.

The chain employs TRBV4-2 and TRBJ2-3; 10 positions agree with TRBD2. The junction had 6 bases not matched to a gene; V was cut back by 0 bases and J by 0 bases. This CDR3 has 18 residues. Looked up from germline, CDR1 is LGHNA and CDR2 is YNFKEQ. The CDR3 DNA reads as TGTGCCAGCAGCCAAGAAATAGCGGGGGGCGCTAGCACAGATACGCAGTATTTT. It specifies CASSQEIAGGASTDTQYF.

This chain joins TRBV6-5 and TRBJ2-2, with D perhaps TRBD1 (6 bases). CDR3 length: 15 residues. The V and J ends lost 6 bases and 4 bases respectively, with 15 bases between them. Germline V gives CDR1 MNHEY, CDR2 SVGAGI. Here the CDR3 DNA reads TGTGCCAGCAGGGTGGGACACCCGGGCACCGGGGAGCTGTTTTTT. This encodes CASRVGHPGTGELFF.